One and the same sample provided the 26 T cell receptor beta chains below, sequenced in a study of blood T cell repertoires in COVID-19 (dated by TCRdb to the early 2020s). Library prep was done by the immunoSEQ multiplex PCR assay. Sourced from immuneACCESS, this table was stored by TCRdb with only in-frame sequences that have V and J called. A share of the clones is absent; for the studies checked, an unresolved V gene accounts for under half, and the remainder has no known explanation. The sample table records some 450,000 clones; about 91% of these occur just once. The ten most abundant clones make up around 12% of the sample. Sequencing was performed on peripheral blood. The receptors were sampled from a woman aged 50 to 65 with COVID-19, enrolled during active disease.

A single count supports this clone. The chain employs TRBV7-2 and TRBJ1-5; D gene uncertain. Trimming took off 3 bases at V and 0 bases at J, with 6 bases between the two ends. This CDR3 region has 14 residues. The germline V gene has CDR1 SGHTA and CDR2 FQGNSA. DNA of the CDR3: TGTGCCAGCAGCTTCCTATATAGCAATCAGCCCCAGCATTTT. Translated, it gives CASSFLYSNQPQHF. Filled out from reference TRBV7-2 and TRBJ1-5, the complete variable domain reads GAGVSQSPSNKVTEKGKDVELRCDPISGHTALYWYRQSLGQGLEFLIYFQGNSAPDKSGLPSDRFSAERTGGSVSTLTIQRTQQEDSAVYLCASSFLYSNQPQHFGDGTRLSIL.

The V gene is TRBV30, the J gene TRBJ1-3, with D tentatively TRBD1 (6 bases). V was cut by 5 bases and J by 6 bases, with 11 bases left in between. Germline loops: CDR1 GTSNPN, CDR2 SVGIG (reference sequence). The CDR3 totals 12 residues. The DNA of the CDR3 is TGTGCCTGGGGACAGTCGGAAAACACCATATATTTT. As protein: CAWGQSENTIYF.

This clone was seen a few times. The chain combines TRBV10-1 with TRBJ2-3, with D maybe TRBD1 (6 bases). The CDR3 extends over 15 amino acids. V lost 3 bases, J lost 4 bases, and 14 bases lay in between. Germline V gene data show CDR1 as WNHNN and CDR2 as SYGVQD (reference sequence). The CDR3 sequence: CASSDRDTFPDTQYF. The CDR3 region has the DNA TGCGCCAGCAGTGATCGGGACACCTTCCCAGATACGCAGTATTTT.

This chain's CDR3 is CASSQGSSLGRNTEAFF. The CDR3 bases are TGTGCCAGCAGTCAAGGTTCTTCTCTTGGGCGGAACACTGAAGCTTTCTTT. This sequence joins TRBV13 and TRBJ1-1, with D hard to call. The germline V gene has CDR1 PRHDT and CDR2 FYEKMQ (reference sequence). The length of the CDR3 is 17 residues. V was cut by 6 bases and J by 1 base, with 21 bases left in between.

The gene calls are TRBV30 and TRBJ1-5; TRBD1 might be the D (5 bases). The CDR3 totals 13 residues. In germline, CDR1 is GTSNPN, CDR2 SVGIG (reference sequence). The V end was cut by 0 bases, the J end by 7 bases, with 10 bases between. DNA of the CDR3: TGTGCCTGGAGTGTAGACAGTCGGCAGCCCCAGCATTTT. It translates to CAWSVDSRQPQHF.

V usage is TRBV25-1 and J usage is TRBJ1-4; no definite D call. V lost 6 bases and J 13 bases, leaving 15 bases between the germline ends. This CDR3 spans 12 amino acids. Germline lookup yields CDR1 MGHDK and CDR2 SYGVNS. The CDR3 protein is CASSHPFFGLFF. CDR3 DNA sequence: TGTGCCAGCAGCCACCCGTTTTTCGGACTGTTTTTT.

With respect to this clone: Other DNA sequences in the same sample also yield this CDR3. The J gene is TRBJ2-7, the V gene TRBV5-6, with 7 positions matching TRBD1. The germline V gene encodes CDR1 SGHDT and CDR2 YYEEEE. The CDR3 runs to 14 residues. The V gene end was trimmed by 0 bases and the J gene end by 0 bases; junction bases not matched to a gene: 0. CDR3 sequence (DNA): TGTGCCAGCAGCTTGGGGGACAGCTCCTACGAGCAGTACTTC. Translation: CASSLGDSSYEQYF.

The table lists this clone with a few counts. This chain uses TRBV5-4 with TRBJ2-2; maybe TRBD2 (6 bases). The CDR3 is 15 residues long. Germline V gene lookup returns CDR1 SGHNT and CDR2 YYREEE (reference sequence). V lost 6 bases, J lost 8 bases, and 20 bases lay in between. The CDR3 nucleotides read TGTGCCAGCACCCCGGGACTCCAAAAGGAAGGGGAGCTGTTTTTT. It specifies CASTPGLQKEGELFF.

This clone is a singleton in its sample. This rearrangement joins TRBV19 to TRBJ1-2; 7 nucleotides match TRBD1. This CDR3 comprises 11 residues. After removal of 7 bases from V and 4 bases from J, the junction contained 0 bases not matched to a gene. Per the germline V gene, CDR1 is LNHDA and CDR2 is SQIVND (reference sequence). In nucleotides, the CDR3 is TGTGCCAGTACAGGGGGCTATGGCTACACCTTC. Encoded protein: CASTGGYGYTF.

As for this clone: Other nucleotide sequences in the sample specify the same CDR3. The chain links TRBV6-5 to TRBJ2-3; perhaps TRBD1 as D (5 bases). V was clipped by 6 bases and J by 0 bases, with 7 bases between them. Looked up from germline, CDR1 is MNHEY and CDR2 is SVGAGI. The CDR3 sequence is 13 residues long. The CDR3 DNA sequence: TGTGCCAGCAGCCGACAGAGCACAGATACGCAGTATTTT. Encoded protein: CASSRQSTDTQYF.

The CDR3 reads CASGLNSNSPLHF. CDR3 sequence (DNA): TGTGCTAGTGGTTTGAACAGTAATTCACCCCTCCACTTT. V is TRBV12-5 and J is TRBJ1-6; D gene ambiguous. V was cut by 2 bases and J by 6 bases, with 5 bases left in between. Germline assignment: CDR1 LGHNT and CDR2 FRNRAP. The CDR3 loop spans 13 amino acids.

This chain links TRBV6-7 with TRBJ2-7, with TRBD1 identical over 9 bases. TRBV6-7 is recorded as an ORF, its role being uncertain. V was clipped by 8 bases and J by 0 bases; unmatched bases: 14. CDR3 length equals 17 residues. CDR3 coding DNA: TGTGCCAGCGGCCTCCGCCCCGGGACAGGGAACTCCTACGAGCAGTACTTC. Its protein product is CASGLRPGTGNSYEQYF.

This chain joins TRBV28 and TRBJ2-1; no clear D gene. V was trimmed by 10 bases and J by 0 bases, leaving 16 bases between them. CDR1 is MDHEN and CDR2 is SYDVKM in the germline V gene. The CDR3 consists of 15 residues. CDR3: CATTTSNLSYNEQFF. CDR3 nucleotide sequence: TGTGCCACCACCACCTCTAACCTCTCCTACAATGAGCAGTTCTTC. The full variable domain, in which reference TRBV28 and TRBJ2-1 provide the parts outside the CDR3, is DVKVTQSSRYLVKRTGEKVFLECVQDMDHENMFWYRQDPGLGLRLIYFSYDVKMKEKGDIPEGYSVSREKKERFSLILESASTNQTSMYLCATTTSNLSYNEQFFGPGTRLTVL.

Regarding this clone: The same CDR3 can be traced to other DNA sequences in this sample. This CDR3 is CAWSLTGYEQYF. DNA of the CDR3: TGTGCCTGGAGTCTCACAGGGTACGAGCAGTACTTC. The chain links TRBV30 to TRBJ2-7, with a weak D call TRBD1 (6 bases). Deletions cut 2 bases from V and 4 bases from J, with 9 bases between. The CDR3 sequence is 12 residues long. CDR1 and CDR2 (germline): GTSNPN, SVGIG (reference sequence).

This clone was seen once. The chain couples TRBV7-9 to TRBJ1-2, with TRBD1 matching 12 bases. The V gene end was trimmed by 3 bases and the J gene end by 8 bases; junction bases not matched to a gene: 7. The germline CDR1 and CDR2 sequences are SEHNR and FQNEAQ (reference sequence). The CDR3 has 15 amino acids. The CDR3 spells CASSLRGTGGGGYTF. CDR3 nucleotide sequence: TGTGCCAGCAGCTTGAGAGGGACAGGGGGCGGCGGCTACACCTTC.

The DNA of the CDR3 is TGCGCCAGCAGCTTGGGGATAGGGAGTAGCAATCAGCCCCAGCATTTT. Amino acid sequence: CASSLGIGSSNQPQHF. The chain uses TRBV5-1 and TRBJ1-5; D not resolved. The CDR3 contains 16 residues. CDR1 and CDR2 (germline): SGHRS, YFSETQ. V dropped 0 bases and J dropped 0 bases, with 10 bases sitting between them. Drawing the rest from reference TRBV5-1 and TRBJ1-5, the complete variable domain is KAGVTQTPRYLIKTRGQQVTLSCSPISGHRSVSWYQQTPGQGLQFLFEYFSETQRNKGNFPGRFSGRQFSNSRSEMNVSTLELGDSALYLCASSLGIGSSNQPQHFGDGTRLSIL.

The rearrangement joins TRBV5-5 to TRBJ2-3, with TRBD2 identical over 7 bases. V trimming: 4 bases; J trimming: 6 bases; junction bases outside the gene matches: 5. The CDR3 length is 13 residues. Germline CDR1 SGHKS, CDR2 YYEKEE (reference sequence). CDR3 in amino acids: CASSGGDFDTQYF. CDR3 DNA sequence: TGTGCCAGCAGCGGGGGGGACTTCGATACGCAGTATTTT.

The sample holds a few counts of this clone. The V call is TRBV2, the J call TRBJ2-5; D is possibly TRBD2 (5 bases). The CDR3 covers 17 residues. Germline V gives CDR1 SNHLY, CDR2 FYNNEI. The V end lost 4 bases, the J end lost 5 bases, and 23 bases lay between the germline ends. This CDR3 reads CASSGRYLLAGGETQYF. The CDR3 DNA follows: TGTGCCAGCAGTGGTAGATACCTTCTCGCGGGTGGTGAGACCCAGTACTTC.

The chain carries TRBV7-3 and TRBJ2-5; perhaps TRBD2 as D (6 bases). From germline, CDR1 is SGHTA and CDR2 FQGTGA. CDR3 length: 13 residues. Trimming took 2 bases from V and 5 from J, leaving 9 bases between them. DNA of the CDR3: TGTGCCAGCAGCTTAGGGGGGATGGAGACCCAGTACTTC. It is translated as CASSLGGMETQYF. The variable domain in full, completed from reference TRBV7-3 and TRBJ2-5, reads GAGVSQTPSNKVTEKGKYVELRCDPISGHTALYWYRQSLGQGPEFLIYFQGTGAADDSGLPNDRFFAVRPEGSVSTLKIQRTERGDSAVYLCASSLGGMETQYFGPGTRLLVL.

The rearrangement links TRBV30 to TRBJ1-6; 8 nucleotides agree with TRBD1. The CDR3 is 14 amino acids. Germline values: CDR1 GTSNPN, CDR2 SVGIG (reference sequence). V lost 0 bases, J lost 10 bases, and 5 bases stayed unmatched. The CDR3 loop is CAWSVQGGWSPLHF. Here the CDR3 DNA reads TGTGCCTGGAGTGTACAGGGGGGATGGTCACCCCTCCACTTT.

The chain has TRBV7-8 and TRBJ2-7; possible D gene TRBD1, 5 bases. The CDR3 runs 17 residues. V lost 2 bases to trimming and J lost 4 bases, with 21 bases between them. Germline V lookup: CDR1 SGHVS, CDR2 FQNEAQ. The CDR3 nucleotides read TGTGCCAGCAGCTTAATATTACAGGTCCTCCCTTTTTACGAGCAGTACTTC. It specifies CASSLILQVLPFYEQYF.

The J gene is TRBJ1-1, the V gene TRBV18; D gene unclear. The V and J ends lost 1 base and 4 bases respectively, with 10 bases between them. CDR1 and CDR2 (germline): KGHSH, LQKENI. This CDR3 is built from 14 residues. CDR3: CASSPRGDFTEAFF. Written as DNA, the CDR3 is TGTGCCAGCTCACCACGGGGAGATTTCACTGAAGCTTTCTTT.

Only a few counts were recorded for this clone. The CDR3 sequence is CASSLRQGNTGELFF. The DNA of the CDR3 is TGTGCCAGCAGCCTTAGACAGGGCAACACCGGGGAGCTGTTTTTT. The chain is built from TRBV3-1 (or the pseudogene TRBV3-2) and TRBJ2-2; 7 positions agree with TRBD1. With V trimmed by 4 bases and J by 2 bases, 4 bases remained unmatched. Germline CDR1 and CDR2: LGHDT and YNNKEL (reference sequence). This CDR3 is 15 amino acids long.

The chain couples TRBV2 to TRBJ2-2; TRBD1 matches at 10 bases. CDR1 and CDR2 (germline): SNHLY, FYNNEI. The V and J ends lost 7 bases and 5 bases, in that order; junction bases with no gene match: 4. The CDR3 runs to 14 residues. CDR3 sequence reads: CASTRTGGTGELFF. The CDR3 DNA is TGTGCCAGCACCCGGACAGGGGGAACCGGGGAGCTGTTTTTT. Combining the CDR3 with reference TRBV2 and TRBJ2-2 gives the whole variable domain EPEVTQTPSHQVTQMGQEVILRCVPISNHLYFYWYRQILGQKVEFLVSFYNNEISEKSEIFDDQFSVERPDGSNFTLKIRSTKLEDSAMYFCASTRTGGTGELFFGEGSRLTVL.

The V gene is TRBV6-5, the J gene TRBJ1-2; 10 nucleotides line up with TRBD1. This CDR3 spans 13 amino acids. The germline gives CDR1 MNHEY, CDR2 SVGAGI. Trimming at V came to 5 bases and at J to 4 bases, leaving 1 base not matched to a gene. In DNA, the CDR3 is TGTGCCAGCAGTCGGGACAGGGGCTATGGCTACACCTTC. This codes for CASSRDRGYGYTF.

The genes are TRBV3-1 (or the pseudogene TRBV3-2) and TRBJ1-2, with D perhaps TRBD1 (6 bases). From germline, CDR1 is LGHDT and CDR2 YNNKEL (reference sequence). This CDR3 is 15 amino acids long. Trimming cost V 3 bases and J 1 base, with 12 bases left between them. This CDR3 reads CASSQVGRGNYGYTF. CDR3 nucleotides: TGTGCCAGCAGCCAGGTTGGCAGGGGTAACTATGGCTACACCTTC.